Below, 10 T cell receptor beta chains from the same sample are listed, as sequenced in a study of blood T cell repertoires in COVID-19. The data were produced by immunoSEQ multiplex PCR, yet TCRdb's version contains in-frame clones alone and is incomplete. The sample has hundreds of thousands of clones; 82% are singletons. Source material: peripheral blood. The receptors derive from a woman aged 60-75 years with active or convalescent COVID-19.

There are a few counts of this clone. J is TRBJ2-2 and V is TRBV13; perhaps TRBD2 as D (6 bases). This CDR3 contains 15 residues. The ends were cut back, 2 bases at V and 2 bases at J, with 9 bases in the middle. Germline assignment: CDR1 PRHDT and CDR2 FYEKMQ (reference sequence). In DNA, the CDR3 is TGTGCCAGCAGCTTAAAGGAGGGAAACACCGGGGAGCTGTTTTTT. This gives the protein CASSLKEGNTGELFF.

This chain joins TRBV6-2 or TRBV6-3 and TRBJ2-7; 7 bases align to TRBD2. J lost 1 base, V lost 2 bases, and 8 bases had no gene match. This CDR3 contains 16 residues. Germline V gives CDR1 MNHEY, CDR2 SVGEGT. DNA of the CDR3: TGTGCCAGCAGTTACGAGGGCGGGGGAGTATCCTACGAGCAGTACTTC. Amino acid sequence: CASSYEGGGVSYEQYF.

The chain recombines TRBV13 with TRBJ1-5; D is unresolved. Trimming pared 2 bases from V and 1 base from J, leaving 12 bases between. Looked up from germline, CDR1 is PRHDT and CDR2 is FYEKMQ (reference sequence). The CDR3 has 16 residues. CDR3 DNA sequence: TGTGCCAGCAGCTTACGGGAGTGGGGAAGCAATCAGCCCCAGCATTTT. Amino acid sequence: CASSLREWGSNQPQHF.

The V gene is TRBV3-1 (or the pseudogene TRBV3-2), the J gene TRBJ2-2, with D maybe TRBD2 (6 bases). Per the germline V gene, CDR1 is LGHDT and CDR2 is YNNKEL (reference sequence). The V end was cut by 3 bases, the J end by 4 bases, with 9 bases between. This CDR3 contains 14 residues. CDR3: CASSHLGGTGELFF. CDR3 sequence (DNA): TGTGCCAGCAGCCATCTCGGGGGCACCGGGGAGCTGTTTTTT.

This chain joins TRBV5-1 and TRBJ1-6; the match to TRBD1 covers 9 bases. This CDR3 has 18 amino acids. With V trimmed by 0 bases and J by 2 bases, 6 bases remained unmatched. Germline assignment: CDR1 SGHRS and CDR2 YFSETQ. CDR3 amino acids: CASSLASRTGAYNSPLHF. The CDR3, as DNA: TGCGCCAGCAGCTTGGCATCTCGGACAGGGGCCTATAATTCACCCCTCCACTTT.

The gene calls are TRBV7-9 and TRBJ2-3; D remains unclear. Trimming pared 2 bases from V and 2 bases from J, leaving 8 bases between. The CDR3 sequence is 14 residues long. Germline-derived CDR1 and CDR2 are SEHNR and FQNEAQ (reference sequence). CDR3 coding DNA: TGTGCCAGCAGCTTATTCAAGCTCACAGATACGCAGTATTTT. Its translation: CASSLFKLTDTQYF.

The chain has TRBV11-2 and TRBJ1-1, with D unresolved. V gave up 2 bases and J gave up 1 base, with 5 bases separating them. The length of the CDR3 is 13 residues. Germline assignment: CDR1 SGHAT and CDR2 FQNNGV. For the CDR3, the DNA is TGTGCCAGCAGCTTAAAGAGGAACACTGAAGCTTTCTTT. Translating gives CASSLKRNTEAFF.

In its sample, this clone was seen once. Written as DNA, the CDR3 is TGTGCCATCTCGCCGGGACAGGGGGTTGGGGGCACTGAAGCTTTCTTT. It translates to CAISPGQGVGGTEAFF. The chain recombines TRBV10-3 with TRBJ1-1; 11 bases are shared with TRBD1. The CDR3 runs to 16 residues. Germline V lookup: CDR1 ENHRY, CDR2 SYGVKD. V gave up 8 bases and J gave up 4 bases; unmatched junction bases: 12.

This chain joins TRBV19 and TRBJ1-2, with a weak D call TRBD1 (5 bases). CDR1 LNHDA and CDR2 SQIVND come from the germline V gene (reference sequence). The CDR3 extends over 12 amino acids. V lost 3 bases, J lost 5 bases, and 7 bases lay in between. CDR3 sequence (DNA): TGTGCCAGTAGTATGACAGATTATGGCTACACCTTC. Residues: CASSMTDYGYTF.

This sequence joins TRBV28 and TRBJ1-2, with D perhaps matching TRBD1 (6 bases). This CDR3 is 15 amino acids long. V was cut by 4 bases and J by 6 bases, with 18 bases left in between. Germline V gene sequence: CDR1 MDHEN, CDR2 SYDVKM. The CDR3 loop reads CASSWPGTRGNGYTF. DNA of the CDR3: TGTGCCAGCAGTTGGCCCGGGACGAGGGGGAATGGCTACACCTTC.